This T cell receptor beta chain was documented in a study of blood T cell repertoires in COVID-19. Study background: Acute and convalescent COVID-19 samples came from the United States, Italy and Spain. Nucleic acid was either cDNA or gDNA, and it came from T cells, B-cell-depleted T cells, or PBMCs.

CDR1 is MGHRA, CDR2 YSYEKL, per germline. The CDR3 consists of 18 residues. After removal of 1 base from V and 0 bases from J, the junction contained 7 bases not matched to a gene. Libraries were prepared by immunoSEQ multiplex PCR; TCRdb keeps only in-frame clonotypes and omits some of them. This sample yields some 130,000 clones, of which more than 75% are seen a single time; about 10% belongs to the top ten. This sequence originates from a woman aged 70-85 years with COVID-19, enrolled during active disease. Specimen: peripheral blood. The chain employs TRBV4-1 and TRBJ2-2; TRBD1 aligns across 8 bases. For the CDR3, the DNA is TGCGCCAGCAGCCAAGGGCAGGGGGCCCTTTCGAACACCGGGGAGCTGTTTTTT. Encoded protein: CASSQGQGALSNTGELFF.